This T cell receptor (beta chain) came from a study of OX40 agonist ivuxolimab in advanced cancers. Across the whole study: Earlier treatment with anti-PD-1, anti-PD-L1 or anti-CTLA-4 was permitted, and roughly 42% had received some. Study-wide results and limits: CD4+ and CD8+ blood T cells expanded clonally by week 6 at 0.1 to 3.0 mg/kg.

The cohort excluded patients with autoimmune disease history or systemic immunosuppression. Germline CDR1 MDHEN, CDR2 SYDVKM. This CDR3 contains 14 residues. V dropped 3 bases and J dropped 7 bases, with 15 bases sitting between them. Libraries were prepared by immunoSEQ multiplex PCR; TCRdb keeps only in-frame clonotypes and omits some of them. The table lists 25,000 to 35,000 clones, 75% to 90% of them singletons. As for this clone: Its antigen is not identified.

This TCR came from an adult with an advanced solid tumor such as melanoma, head and neck, liver or kidney cancer. This chain joins TRBV28 and TRBJ2-5; unclear D gene. Sequencing was performed on CD4+ or CD8+ T cells sorted from blood, taken in a trial of the OX40 agonist ivuxolimab. The CDR3: CASSFRSVDGTQYF. CDR3 coding DNA: TGTGCCAGCAGTTTTAGGAGCGTCGACGGGACCCAGTACTTC.